This T cell receptor beta chain was sequenced in a study of identical twins. Germline lookup yields CDR1 MNHNS and CDR2 SASEGT. CDR3 length: 11 residues. Trimming left V 9 bases short and J 2 bases short, with 8 bases between. TCRdb re-called the 5' RACE reads through MiXCR, storing one row per CDR3 protein. Of about 220,000 distinct CDR3 sequences listed, 7.5% are singletons. This sample was shared with a second study, whose subject was yellow fever vaccine responses in identical twins.

The chain recombines TRBV6-1 with TRBJ2-7; D is unclear. Sequencing was done on a sample of memory (CD45RO+) T cells sorted from blood. This sequence originates from a woman between 18 and 29 years old in good health. In DNA form, the CDR3 reads TGTGCCAGTACGTCGGCCTACGAGCAGTACTTC. Protein sequence: CASTSAYEQYF.